This T cell receptor beta chain was observed in a study of T-cell memory formation after mild COVID-19. The CDR3 totals 17 residues. J lost 0 bases, V lost 4 bases, and 9 bases had no gene match. Germline CDR1 SGHRS, CDR2 YFSETQ. MiXCR, applied by TCRdb to the 5' RACE reads, yields one record per CDR3 protein. The sample includes about 140,000 distinct CDR3 sequences, about 14% of them seen just once. The sequence derives from an adult woman who had mild COVID-19 (a few samples of this study predate the infection). Cell type and time point are not known. The V call is TRBV5-1, the J call TRBJ2-2; 7 nucleotides align to TRBD1. Sequencing was done on a sample of PBMCs or a T cell subset sorted from them (not recorded which). CDR3 DNA: TGCGCCAGCAGCCCGGTATGGGACAGCGCGAACACCGGGGAGCTGTTTTTT. Translated: CASSPVWDSANTGELFF.